This T cell receptor (beta chain) stems from a study of shared clonotypes between healthy human individuals. The protocol was immunoSEQ multiplex PCR, while the TCRdb copy is restricted to in-frame clones and leaves out a portion. The data show about 660,000 clones, approximately 74% seen once. Per the germline V gene, CDR1 is SGDLS and CDR2 is YYNGEE. V was pared by 6 bases and J by 0 bases, with 18 bases between. This CDR3 has 17 amino acids. The clonotype was recovered from a woman under 40 in good health. Sequenced sample: memory CD4+ T cells sorted from blood. Subset reported: CD45RA-negative fraction. V usage is TRBV9 and J usage is TRBJ2-2; tentatively, D is TRBD1 (6 bases). CDR3 nucleotide sequence: TGTGCCAGCACGCTGGTCCCGGGACAAGCGAACACCGGGGAGCTGTTTTTT. This sequence encodes CASTLVPGQANTGELFF.